Below are 18 T cell receptor beta chains sequenced from a single sample in a study of graft-versus-host responses after intestinal transplantation. Which antigens these TCRs recognize remains unknown. Using immunoSEQ multiplex PCR, the repertoire was profiled, and TCRdb retains in-frame clones only, with some absent. This sample yields approximately 99,000 clones, of which 91% are seen a single time; approximately 0.18% belongs to the top ten. The sample here was unstimulated CD4+ T cells sorted from spleen or lymph node cells, taken before transplant. The receptors here all came from a human donor who was the organ donor for an intestinal transplant.

CDR3 amino acids: CASSSGQGAGYTF. The CDR3 DNA is TGCGCCAGCAGCTCCGGACAGGGAGCCGGCTACACCTTC. The V and J genes are TRBV5-1 and TRBJ1-2; 8 positions agree with TRBD1. The J segment lost 8 bases and the V segment lost 3 bases, leaving 6 bases of the junction unmatched. The CDR3 length is 13 residues. Germline assignment: CDR1 SGHRS and CDR2 YFSETQ. The whole variable domain, filled in from reference TRBV5-1 and TRBJ1-2, reads KAGVTQTPRYLIKTRGQQVTLSCSPISGHRSVSWYQQTPGQGLQFLFEYFSETQRNKGNFPGRFSGRQFSNSRSEMNVSTLELGDSALYLCASSSGQGAGYTFGSGTRLTVV.

The chain carries TRBV5-4 and TRBJ2-7; tentative D call: TRBD1 (6 bases). This CDR3 has 15 residues. Germline V lookup: CDR1 SGHNT, CDR2 YYREEE (reference sequence). Trimming shortened V by 6 bases and J by 6 bases, and 22 bases separated the two germline ends. In DNA form, the CDR3 reads TGTGCCAGCACCCTTGGGGCCAACAGGGTCGGCGAGCAGTACTTC. Encoded protein: CASTLGANRVGEQYF.

V gene TRBV7-5 combines with J gene TRBJ1-1; TRBD1 reflects the table's D call only, with no check against the DNA. TRBV7-5 is classified as a pseudogene. The CDR3 is 12 residues long. CDR3 protein: CVRSFWLTEAFF. The CDR3 region has the DNA TGTGTCAGAAGCTTCTGGCTCACTGAAGCTTTCTTT.

With respect to this clone: At the DNA level, this CDR3 is encoded by other sequences in the same sample as well. The CDR3 region has the DNA TGTGCCAGTAGTACGTTAGGGCGGGGCCGTAAAGAGACCCAGTACTTC. Encoded protein: CASSTLGRGRKETQYF. This chain uses TRBV19 with TRBJ2-5; maybe TRBD2 (6 bases). The V end was cut by 4 bases, the J end by 3 bases, with 18 bases between. The CDR3 runs to 16 residues. Germline V gene lookup returns CDR1 LNHDA and CDR2 SQIVND (reference sequence).

This chain links TRBV7-9 with TRBJ1-1; D remains ambiguous. The CDR3 covers 13 residues. Trimming pared 5 bases from V and 0 bases from J, leaving 7 bases between. Germline V lookup: CDR1 SEHNR, CDR2 FQNEAQ (reference sequence). The CDR3 loop is CASSHKMNTEAFF. The CDR3 DNA is TGTGCCAGCAGCCACAAAATGAACACTGAAGCTTTCTTT.

The CDR3 sequence: CASSPSMGYTF. CDR3 bases: TGTGCCAGCTCACCGTCCATGGGCTACACCTTC. V and J are TRBV18 and TRBJ1-2, with unresolved D. V shed 3 bases and J shed 8 bases, with 7 bases lying between them. CDR1 KGHSH and CDR2 LQKENI come from the germline V gene. This CDR3 region has 11 residues. Based on the CDR3 plus reference TRBV18 and TRBJ1-2, the full variable domain is NAGVMQNPRHLVRRRGQEARLRCSPMKGHSHVYWYRQLPEEGLKFMVYLQKENIIDESGMPKERFSAEFPKEGPSILRIQQVVRGDSAAYFCASSPSMGYTFGSGTRLTVV.

This chain joins TRBV6-6 and TRBJ2-5; D is perhaps TRBD1 (6 bases). Looked up from germline, CDR1 is MNHNY and CDR2 is SVGAGI (reference sequence). V dropped 7 bases and J dropped 5 bases, with 11 bases sitting between them. This CDR3 is built from 12 residues. The chain's CDR3 is CASTGTQETQYF. The CDR3 region has the DNA TGTGCCAGCACCGGGACACAGGAGACCCAGTACTTC.

The chain is built from TRBV7-6 and TRBJ2-7; D uncertain. The CDR3 has 13 residues. Trimming left V 0 bases short and J 4 bases short, with 7 bases between. Germline V CDR1 and CDR2: SGHVS, FNYEAQ. The CDR3 DNA sequence: TGTGCCAGCAGCTTAGCCTTGACTTACGAGCAGTACTTC. Amino acids: CASSLALTYEQYF.

The rearrangement uses TRBV18 and TRBJ2-7; D is possibly TRBD2 (5 bases). There are 16 residues in the CDR3. Germline-derived CDR1 and CDR2 are KGHSH and LQKENI. Trimming left V 0 bases short and J 2 bases short, with 14 bases between. In DNA, the CDR3 is TGTGCCAGCTCACCACCCAACGGAGCCGGGACCTACGAGCAGTACTTC. This sequence encodes CASSPPNGAGTYEQYF.

The V call is TRBV19, the J call TRBJ1-4; D uncertain. The germline CDR1 and CDR2 sequences are LNHDA and SQIVND (reference sequence). The V end lost 5 bases, the J end lost 3 bases, and 10 bases lay between the germline ends. The CDR3 has 14 amino acids. The CDR3 nucleotides are TGTGCCAGTAGTTCCCGGGAGGCTAATGAAAAACTGTTTTTT. This encodes CASSSREANEKLFF.

This clone was seen a few times. The rearrangement joins TRBV6-6 to TRBJ1-3; D gene unclear. The germline V and J ends were trimmed by 2 bases and 2 bases, with 7 bases remaining between them. Germline values: CDR1 MNHNY, CDR2 SVGAGI (reference sequence). The CDR3 has 14 residues. In DNA form, the CDR3 reads TGTGCCAGCAGTTACCCAGTGACTGGAAACACCATATATTTT. This codes for CASSYPVTGNTIYF.

On this clone: The junction shows a germline mismatch at one end, possibly a read error. J is TRBJ2-3 and V is TRBV19, with TRBD2 matching over 8 bases. Germline CDR1 is LNHDA and CDR2 is SQIVND (reference sequence). CDR3 length: 14 residues. In DNA form, the CDR3 reads TGTGCCAGTAGAATAGCGGGGAGCACAGATACGCAGTATTTT. This encodes CASRIAGSTDTQYF.

The rearrangement links TRBV19 to TRBJ2-2; 7 bases agree with TRBD1. The CDR3 runs to 16 residues. CDR1 and CDR2 from the germline V gene are LNHDA and SQIVND (reference sequence). With 3 bases clipped from V and 4 bases from J, the junction kept 8 bases outside the gene matches. The CDR3 DNA follows: TGTGCCAGTAGTATGACGGGACAGAGACTCACCGGGGAGCTGTTTTTT. This sequence encodes CASSMTGQRLTGELFF. The full variable domain, completed using reference TRBV19 and TRBJ2-2, is DGGITQSPKYLFRKEGQNVTLSCEQNLNHDAMYWYRQDPGQGLRLIYYSQIVNDFQKGDIAEGYSVSREKKESFPLTVTSAQKNPTAFYLCASSMTGQRLTGELFFGEGSRLTVL.

The chain uses TRBV15 and TRBJ1-3; D unresolved. The CDR3 consists of 15 residues. Between the trimmed V and J ends, which lost 2 bases and 3 bases, there was a span of 11 bases. Germline V gene data show CDR1 as LNHNV and CDR2 as YYDKDF (reference sequence). The CDR3 nucleotides read TGTGCCACCAGCAGACCCCGGGAGGGTGGAAACACCATATATTTT. This translates into CATSRPREGGNTIYF. The whole variable domain, filled in from reference TRBV15 and TRBJ1-3, reads DAMVIQNPRYQVTQFGKPVTLSCSQTLNHNVMYWYQQKSSQAPKLLFHYYDKDFNNEADTPDNFQSRRPNTSFCFLDIRSPGLGDTAMYLCATSRPREGGNTIYFGEGSWLTVV.

This clone has just a few counts. The J gene is TRBJ1-3, the V gene TRBV19; 8 bases map to TRBD1. Germline V gene data show CDR1 as LNHDA and CDR2 as SQIVND (reference sequence). This CDR3 region has 17 residues. V gave up 4 bases and J gave up 0 bases; unmatched junction bases: 8. This chain's CDR3 is CASSRPLQGVSGNTIYF. The CDR3 nucleotides read TGTGCCAGTAGTAGACCTTTACAGGGGGTCTCTGGAAACACCATATATTTT.

The chain combines TRBV30 with TRBJ1-5, with D perhaps matching TRBD1 (5 bases). CDR1 and CDR2 from the germline V gene are GTSNPN and SVGIG (reference sequence). The CDR3 has 13 residues. Trimming took 0 bases from V and 7 from J, leaving 10 bases between them. CDR3 in amino acids: CAWSVRGGQPQHF. The CDR3 nucleotides are TGTGCCTGGAGTGTAAGGGGTGGACAGCCCCAGCATTTT.

The chain has TRBV6-1 and TRBJ1-2, with D perhaps matching TRBD1 (6 bases). The CDR3 runs 13 residues. Germline CDR1 and CDR2: MNHNS and SASEGT. V lost 4 bases to trimming and J lost 2 bases, with 8 bases between them. CDR3 sequence reads: CASSAQGNYGYTF. CDR3 coding DNA: TGTGCCAGCAGTGCACAGGGAAACTATGGCTACACCTTC.

V is TRBV7-2 and J is TRBJ2-7, with 8 bases lining up with TRBD1. Germline CDR1 is SGHTA and CDR2 is FQGNSA. This CDR3 region has 17 residues. J lost 4 bases, V lost 1 base, and 12 bases had no gene match. For the CDR3, the DNA is TGTGCCAGCAGCTTAGGGGGGATGACAGGGGCGGGGTACGAGCAGTACTTC. It is translated as CASSLGGMTGAGYEQYF.